A selection of T cell receptor beta chains follows, all from one sample in a study of blood T cell repertoires in COVID-19. Sequencing used immunoSEQ multiplex PCR; TCRdb keeps in-frame clones, though not all of them. The sample carries roughly 320,000 clones, more than 85% recorded once. The sample consisted of PBMCs or T cells enriched from blood (not recorded which). These receptors were collected from a woman aged 25-40 years who had been exposed to COVID-19. Each CDR3 is given with its conserved first and last residue. The D gene is left open where the match is weak. Clone size is given for some rows only: seen once, a few or many times, or a class if the clone is expanded.

NA	TRBV6-5	NA	TRBJ2-1	CASRYRDFNEQFF	TGTGCCAGCAGGTATAGGGACTTTAATGAGCAGTTCTTC
NA	TRBV11-2	NA	TRBJ1-3	CASSLVYGSSGNTIYF	TGTGCCAGCAGCTTAGTGTACGGGAGCTCTGGAAACACCATATATTTT
TRBD1	TRBV6-1	NA	TRBJ1-5	CASSAGTGAGYQPQHF	TGTGCCAGCAGTGCCGGGACAGGGGCCGGGTATCAGCCCCAGCATTTT
TRBD1	TRBV29-1	once	TRBJ1-1	CSAGQLNTEAFF	TGCAGCGCGGGACAGCTGAACACTGAAGCTTTCTTT
NA	TRBV2	NA	TRBJ2-7	CASSGGTARGEQYF	TGTGCCAGCAGTGGCGGGACGGCACGAGGGGAGCAGTACTTC
TRBD1	TRBV9	NA	TRBJ2-7	CANSDRGRGEQYF	TGTGCCAACTCGGACAGGGGGCGCGGCGAGCAGTACTTC
NA	TRBV19	NA	TRBJ2-7	CASTPTGSYEQYF	TGTGCCAGCACCCCGACAGGAAGCTACGAGCAGTACTTC
TRBD1	TRBV19	NA	TRBJ2-3	CASTKTGEADTQYF	TGTGCCAGTACCAAGACAGGGGAGGCAGATACGCAGTATTTT
TRBD2	TRBV4-2	NA	TRBJ2-3	CASSQERLALVTDTQYF	TGTGCCAGCAGCCAAGAAAGACTAGCACTAGTCACAGATACGCAGTATTTT
NA	TRBV7-6	NA	TRBJ1-1	CASSFVPGSNTEAFF	TGTGCCAGCAGCTTCGTCCCAGGGTCGAACACTGAAGCTTTCTTT
NA	TRBV19	NA	TRBJ1-3	CASSPTSSGNTIYF	TGTGCCAGTAGTCCTACCTCCTCTGGAAACACCATATATTTT
TRBD1	TRBV5-5	NA	TRBJ1-5	CASSPGTGRGNQPQHF	TGTGCCAGCAGCCCTGGGACAGGGAGGGGCAATCAGCCCCAGCATTTT
TRBD1	TRBV7-9	NA	TRBJ1-4	CASSPPGQGPSLNEKLFF	TGTGCCAGCAGCCCACCGGGACAGGGCCCTTCTCTTAATGAAAAACTGTTTTTT
NA	TRBV4-3	once	TRBJ1-2	CASSQEPTANYGYTF	TGCGCCAGCAGCCAAGAACCGACAGCTAACTATGGCTACACCTTC
TRBD1	TRBV5-4	NA	TRBJ1-2	CASSIGQGPYGYTF	TGTGCCAGCAGCATAGGACAGGGTCCCTATGGCTACACCTTC
NA	TRBV27	few	TRBJ2-2	CASSLGSSSGELFF	TGTGCCAGCAGTTTAGGCTCCTCATCCGGGGAGCTGTTTTTT
TRBD2	TRBV7-9	NA	TRBJ2-5	CASSLVGGGHQETQYF	TGTGCCAGCAGCTTAGTCGGGGGGGGCCACCAAGAGACCCAGTACTTC
TRBD1	TRBV19	NA	TRBJ1-2	CASTYRGNGYTF	TGTGCCAGTACTTACAGGGGCAATGGCTACACCTTC
NA	TRBV7-2	once	TRBJ1-1	CASSLLPGNTEAFF	TGTGCCAGCAGCCTACTTCCGGGGAACACTGAAGCTTTCTTT
NA	TRBV11-1	NA	TRBJ1-5	CASSFEGNQPQHF	TGTGCCAGCAGCTTTGAGGGCAATCAGCCCCAGCATTTT
NA	TRBV6-1	NA	TRBJ1-5	CASSDQSIRRNQPQHF	TGTGCCAGCAGTGATCAAAGTATTAGGAGGAATCAGCCCCAGCATTTT
TRBD1	TRBV5-1	few	TRBJ1-2	CASSLGTGDGYTF	TGCGCCAGCAGCTTGGGGACAGGGGATGGCTACACCTTC
NA	TRBV6-5	NA	TRBJ1-1	CASSYGGGQTNTEAFF	TGTGCCAGCAGTTACGGGGGAGGCCAGACGAACACTGAAGCTTTCTTT
NA	TRBV3-1/TRBV3-2	once	TRBJ2-4	CASSHIWSGQGTTKNIQYF	TGTGCCAGCAGCCATATTTGGTCGGGGCAGGGGACGACCAAAAACATTCAGTACTTC
TRBD1	TRBV6-5	NA	TRBJ1-1	CASSFTGDITEAFF	TGTGCCAGCAGCTTCACAGGGGATATTACTGAAGCTTTCTTT
TRBD1	TRBV19	NA	TRBJ2-3	CASRFGQGARDTQYF	TGTGCCAGTCGCTTCGGGCAGGGGGCGAGAGATACGCAGTATTTT
TRBD1	TRBV10-3	NA	TRBJ1-1	CATWTGRDTEAFF	TGTGCCACCTGGACAGGGAGGGACACTGAAGCTTTCTTT
NA	TRBV13	once	TRBJ2-7	CASSPEGSLTYEQYF	TGTGCCAGCAGCCCCGAGGGATCACTTACCTACGAGCAGTACTTC
TRBD1	TRBV5-1	NA	TRBJ2-7	CASSFLRDRAYEQYF	TGCGCCAGCAGCTTTCTCCGGGACAGGGCCTACGAGCAGTACTTC
TRBD1	TRBV6-5	NA	TRBJ2-7	CASSMGQGKEQYF	TGTGCCAGCAGCATGGGACAGGGGAAGGAGCAGTACTTC